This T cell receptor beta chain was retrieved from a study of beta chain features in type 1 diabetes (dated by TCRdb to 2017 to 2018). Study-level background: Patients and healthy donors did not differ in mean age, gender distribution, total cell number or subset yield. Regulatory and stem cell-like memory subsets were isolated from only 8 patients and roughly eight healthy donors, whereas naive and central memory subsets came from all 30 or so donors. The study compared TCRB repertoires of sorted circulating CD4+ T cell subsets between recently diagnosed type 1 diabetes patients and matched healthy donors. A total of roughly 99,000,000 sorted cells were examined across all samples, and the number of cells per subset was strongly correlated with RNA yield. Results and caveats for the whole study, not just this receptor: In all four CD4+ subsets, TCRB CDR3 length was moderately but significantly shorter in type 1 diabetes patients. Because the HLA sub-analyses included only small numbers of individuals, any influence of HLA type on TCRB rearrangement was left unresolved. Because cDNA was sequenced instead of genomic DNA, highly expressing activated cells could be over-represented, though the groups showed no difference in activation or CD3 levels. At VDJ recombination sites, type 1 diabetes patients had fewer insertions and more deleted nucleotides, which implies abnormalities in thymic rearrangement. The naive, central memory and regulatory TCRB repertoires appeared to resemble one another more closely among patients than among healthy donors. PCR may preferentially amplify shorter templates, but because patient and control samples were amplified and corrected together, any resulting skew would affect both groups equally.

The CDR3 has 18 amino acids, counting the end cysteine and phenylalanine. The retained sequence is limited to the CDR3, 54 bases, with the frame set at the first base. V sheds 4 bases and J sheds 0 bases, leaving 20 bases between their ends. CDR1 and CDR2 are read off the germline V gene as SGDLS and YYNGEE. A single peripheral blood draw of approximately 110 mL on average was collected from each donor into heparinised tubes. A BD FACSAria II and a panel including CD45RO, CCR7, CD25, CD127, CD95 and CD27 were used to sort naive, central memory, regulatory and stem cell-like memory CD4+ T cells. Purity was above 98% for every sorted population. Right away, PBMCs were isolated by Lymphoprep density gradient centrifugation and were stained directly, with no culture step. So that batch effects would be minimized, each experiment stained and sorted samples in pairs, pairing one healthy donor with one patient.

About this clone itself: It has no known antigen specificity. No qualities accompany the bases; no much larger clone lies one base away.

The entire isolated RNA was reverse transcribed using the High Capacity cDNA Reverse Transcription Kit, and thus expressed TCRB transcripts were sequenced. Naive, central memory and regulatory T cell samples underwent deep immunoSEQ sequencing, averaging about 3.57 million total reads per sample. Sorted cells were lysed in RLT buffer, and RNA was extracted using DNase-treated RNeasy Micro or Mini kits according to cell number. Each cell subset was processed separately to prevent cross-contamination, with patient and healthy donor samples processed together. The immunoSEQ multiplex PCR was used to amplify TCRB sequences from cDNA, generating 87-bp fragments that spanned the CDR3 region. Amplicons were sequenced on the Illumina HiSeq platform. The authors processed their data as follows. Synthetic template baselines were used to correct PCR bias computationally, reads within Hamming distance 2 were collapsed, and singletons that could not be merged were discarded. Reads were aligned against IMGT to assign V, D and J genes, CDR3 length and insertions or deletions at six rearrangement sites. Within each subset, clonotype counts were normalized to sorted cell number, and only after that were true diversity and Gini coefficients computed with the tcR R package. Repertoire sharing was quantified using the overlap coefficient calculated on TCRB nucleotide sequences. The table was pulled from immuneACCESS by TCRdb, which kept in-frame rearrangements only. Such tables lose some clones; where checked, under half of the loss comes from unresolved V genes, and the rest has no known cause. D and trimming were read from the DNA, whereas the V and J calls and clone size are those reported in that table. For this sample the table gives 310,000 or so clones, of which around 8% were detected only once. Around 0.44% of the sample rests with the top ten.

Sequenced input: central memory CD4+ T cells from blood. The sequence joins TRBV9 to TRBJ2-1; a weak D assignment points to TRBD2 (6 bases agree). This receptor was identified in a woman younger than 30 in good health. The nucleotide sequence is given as TGTGCCAGCAGCCCAAACCCCTTGCGGCGGGGCTCCTACAATGAGCAGTTCTTC. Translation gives CASSPNPLRRGSYNEQFF.